The 27 T cell receptor beta chains listed next were all sequenced from one sample in a study of blood T cell repertoires in COVID-19. The data were produced by immunoSEQ multiplex PCR, yet TCRdb's version contains in-frame clones alone and is incomplete. Among around 260,000 clones listed, roughly 87% were seen once. What was sequenced was peripheral blood. These receptors came from a human donor in a cohort sampled during active COVID-19.

The V call is TRBV5-1, the J call TRBJ2-1; D gene unclear. This CDR3 is built from 12 residues. V was cut by 1 base and J by 9 bases, with 8 bases left in between. Looked up from germline, CDR1 is SGHRS and CDR2 is YFSETQ. CDR3 sequence: CASSLPAPEQFF. The DNA of the CDR3 is TGCGCCAGCAGCTTGCCCGCGCCTGAGCAGTTCTTC. Full variable domain (rest looked up from reference TRBV5-1 and TRBJ2-1): KAGVTQTPRYLIKTRGQQVTLSCSPISGHRSVSWYQQTPGQGLQFLFEYFSETQRNKGNFPGRFSGRQFSNSRSEMNVSTLELGDSALYLCASSLPAPEQFFGPGTRLTVL.

V is TRBV11-2 and J is TRBJ2-2; TRBD1 aligns across 7 bases. With 2 bases clipped from V and 1 base from J, the junction kept 7 bases outside the gene matches. CDR3 length equals 17 residues. In germline, CDR1 is SGHAT, CDR2 FQNNGV. CDR3 bases: TGTGCCAGCAGCTTACTTACCGGGACAGAGAACACCGGGGAGCTGTTTTTT. This sequence encodes CASSLLTGTENTGELFF.

Only a few counts were recorded for this clone. The chain employs TRBV13 and TRBJ2-7; D gene ambiguous. V was trimmed by 2 bases and J by 0 bases, leaving 8 bases between them. The CDR3 is 14 amino acids. CDR1 and CDR2 (germline): PRHDT, FYEKMQ (reference sequence). In nucleotides, the CDR3 is TGTGCCAGCAGCTTAACAAGAAGCTCCTACGAGCAGTACTTC. This translates into CASSLTRSSYEQYF.

Comments on this clone: Compared with germline, one end of the junction differs, possibly owing to a read error. CDR3 loop: CASSSRERGSEQFF. DNA of the CDR3: TGTGCTAGCAGCTCCCGCGAAAGGGGCAGTGAGCAGTTCTTC. This chain connects TRBV7-7 to TRBJ2-1, with D maybe TRBD1 (5 bases). The germline V gene encodes CDR1 SSHAT and CDR2 FNYEAQ (reference sequence). The CDR3 length is 14 residues.

This chain connects TRBV9 to TRBJ1-4; 8 positions match TRBD1. Germline trimming cut 0 bases from V and 8 bases from J; bases unmatched to any gene: 6. The CDR3 consists of 15 residues. Germline V lookup: CDR1 SGDLS, CDR2 YYNGEE. CDR3 residues: CASSVGARQGEKLFF. CDR3 nucleotide sequence: TGTGCCAGCAGCGTAGGAGCCCGACAGGGGGAAAAACTGTTTTTT.

The chain's CDR3 is CASSFTGRAGADTQYF. The CDR3 coding sequence is TGCGCCAGCAGCTTTACGGGGAGGGCCGGGGCAGATACGCAGTATTTT. The V and J genes are TRBV5-1 and TRBJ2-3; the match to TRBD2 covers 7 bases. After removal of 2 bases from V and 4 bases from J, the junction contained 10 bases not matched to a gene. The CDR3 loop spans 16 amino acids. Germline CDR1 and CDR2: SGHRS and YFSETQ.

The chain carries TRBV28 and TRBJ2-3; tentatively, D is TRBD2 (6 bases). V was shortened by 4 bases and J by 6 bases, with 20 bases between the two germline ends. The CDR3 totals 16 residues. Germline CDR1 reads MDHEN; CDR2 reads SYDVKM. CDR3 loop: CASSSPGGSGADTQYF. The CDR3 DNA reads as TGTGCCAGCAGTTCCCCCGGGGGTAGCGGCGCGGATACGCAGTATTTT.

For the CDR3, the DNA is TGCGCCAGCAGCCGGGCCACAGGTATGAACACTGAAGCTTTCTTT. It encodes CASSRATGMNTEAFF. The chain joins TRBV4-1 to TRBJ1-1; a possible D gene is TRBD1 (5 bases). Germline V gene sequence: CDR1 MGHRA, CDR2 YSYEKL. The CDR3 covers 15 residues. V shed 4 bases and J shed 0 bases, with 12 bases lying between them.

The chain recombines TRBV19 with TRBJ2-7; TRBD1 matches 9 bases. Per germline, CDR1 LNHDA and CDR2 SQIVND (reference sequence). This CDR3 is 15 amino acids long. Trimming cost V 0 bases and J 3 bases; bases outside gene matches: 3. The CDR3 loop reads CASSIDVDRGYEQYF. For the CDR3, the DNA is TGTGCCAGTAGTATAGATGTGGACAGGGGCTACGAGCAGTACTTC. Looking up the rest from reference TRBV19 and TRBJ2-7 gives the full variable domain: DGGITQSPKYLFRKEGQNVTLSCEQNLNHDAMYWYRQDPGQGLRLIYYSQIVNDFQKGDIAEGYSVSREKKESFPLTVTSAQKNPTAFYLCASSIDVDRGYEQYFGPGTRLTVT.

The rearrangement joins TRBV30 to TRBJ2-3, with TRBD1 matching 7 bases. Germline trimming cut 7 bases from V and 0 bases from J; bases unmatched to any gene: 4. Germline-derived CDR1 and CDR2 are GTSNPN and SVGIG (reference sequence). This CDR3 region has 13 residues. The CDR3 sequence is CAYATGSTDTQYF. Written as DNA, the CDR3 is TGTGCCTATGCGACAGGGAGCACAGATACGCAGTATTTT.

The V and J genes are TRBV19 and TRBJ2-2; 7 bases are a match to TRBD1. Losses at the gene ends were 1 base for V and 2 bases for J; bases not matched to a gene: 4. The CDR3 is 16 residues long. CDR1 and CDR2 (germline): LNHDA, SQIVND (reference sequence). The CDR3 region has the DNA TGTGCCAGTAGTATAGGTCCAGGGGGAAACACCGGGGAGCTGTTTTTT. Protein sequence: CASSIGPGGNTGELFF.

The chain links TRBV3-1 (or the pseudogene TRBV3-2) to TRBJ1-6; the match to TRBD1 covers 8 bases. Per the germline V gene, CDR1 is LGHDT and CDR2 is YNNKEL (reference sequence). CDR3 size: 18 residues. The ends lost 5 bases at V and 0 bases at J; junction bases unmatched: 9. The CDR3 coding sequence is TGTGCCAGCAGCATGCGACAGGGGATACGCTCCTATAATTCACCCCTCCACTTT. The encoded protein is CASSMRQGIRSYNSPLHF.

V and J are TRBV7-9 and TRBJ2-6; D is unresolved. The CDR3 sequence is 16 residues long. V dropped 5 bases and J dropped 4 bases, with 15 bases sitting between them. Germline V gene data show CDR1 as SEHNR and CDR2 as FQNEAQ (reference sequence). CDR3: CASSTRSGFGANVLTF. The CDR3 DNA reads as TGTGCCAGCAGCACACGGTCCGGGTTCGGGGCCAACGTCCTGACTTTC.

This chain joins TRBV6-5 and TRBJ1-5, with 7 bases fitting TRBD1. The V segment lost 7 bases and the J segment 3 bases; nucleotides outside the gene matches: 6. Per germline, CDR1 MNHEY and CDR2 SVGAGI. The CDR3 length is 14 residues. The CDR3 is CASKGQFDNQPQHF. The CDR3, as DNA: TGTGCCAGCAAGGGACAGTTCGACAATCAGCCCCAGCATTTT.

V usage is TRBV13 and J usage is TRBJ2-7, with 8 bases aligning to TRBD1. CDR3 length: 12 residues. V gave up 5 bases and J gave up 7 bases; unmatched junction bases: 4. The germline V gene encodes CDR1 PRHDT and CDR2 FYEKMQ (reference sequence). The CDR3 coding sequence is TGTGCCAGCAGCCAGGGGGCGGGGGAGCAGTACTTC. Translated: CASSQGAGEQYF.

The genes are TRBV10-3 and TRBJ2-7; TRBD2 might be the D (6 bases). CDR3 size: 13 residues. The V gene lost 6 bases and the J gene lost 3 bases, with 12 bases spanning the gap. CDR1 ENHRY and CDR2 SYGVKD come from the germline V gene. DNA for the CDR3: TGTGCCATCAGAGGGGATAGCGGCTACGAGCAGTACTTC. This encodes CAIRGDSGYEQYF.

The V call is TRBV7-2, the J call TRBJ2-5; 11 bases fit TRBD2. V gave up 5 bases and J gave up 0 bases; unmatched junction bases: 8. The CDR3 sequence is 17 residues long. The germline V gene has CDR1 SGHTA and CDR2 FQGNSA. This CDR3 is CASSQRASGRNQETQYF. CDR3 nucleotides: TGTGCCAGCAGCCAACGGGCTAGCGGGAGGAACCAAGAGACCCAGTACTTC.

The chain is built from TRBV19 and TRBJ2-1; D gene ambiguous. CDR3 length: 13 amino acids. The V end was cut by 8 bases, the J end by 6 bases, with 14 bases between. The V gene's germline CDR1 is LNHDA and CDR2 SQIVND (reference sequence). The CDR3, as DNA: TGTGCCAGTCGTCCAGGTGGCTTCAATGAGCAGTTCTTC. Translation gives CASRPGGFNEQFF. Combining the CDR3 with reference TRBV19 and TRBJ2-1 gives the whole variable domain DGGITQSPKYLFRKEGQNVTLSCEQNLNHDAMYWYRQDPGQGLRLIYYSQIVNDFQKGDIAEGYSVSREKKESFPLTVTSAQKNPTAFYLCASRPGGFNEQFFGPGTRLTVL.

The chain joins TRBV7-2 to TRBJ2-1; 8 nucleotides agree with TRBD2. This CDR3 spans 16 amino acids. CDR1 and CDR2 from the germline V gene are SGHTA and FQGNSA. V lost 5 bases to trimming and J lost 8 bases; unmatched junction nucleotides: 14. As DNA, the CDR3 is TGTGCCAGCAGCCCCACAGCGGGAGTCTCGAACGATGAGCAGTTCTTC. Its translation: CASSPTAGVSNDEQFF.

This chain links TRBV18 with TRBJ1-3, with 7 nucleotides matching TRBD1. With 6 bases clipped from V and 8 bases from J, the junction kept 4 bases outside the gene matches. Germline loops: CDR1 KGHSH, CDR2 LQKENI. This CDR3 comprises 12 residues. The CDR3 is CASSPQGDTIYF. The CDR3 nucleotides are TGTGCCAGCTCGCCTCAGGGGGACACCATATATTTT.

This sequence joins TRBV9 and TRBJ1-2; D remains unclear. The CDR3 length is 13 residues. V lost 8 bases and J 6 bases, leaving 17 bases between the germline ends. The germline gives CDR1 SGDLS, CDR2 YYNGEE. The CDR3 DNA follows: TGTGCCAGTGGGTCTCGAGGCTCTCATGGCTACACCTTC. Its translation: CASGSRGSHGYTF. Together with reference TRBV9 and TRBJ1-2, the CDR3 gives the full variable domain: DSGVTQTPKHLITATGQRVTLRCSPRSGDLSVYWYQQSLDQGLQFLIQYYNGEERAKGNILERFSAQQFPDLHSELNLSSLELGDSALYFCASGSRGSHGYTFGSGTRLTVV.

V usage is TRBV7-4 and J usage is TRBJ2-7; 11 bases match TRBD2. CDR1 is SGHVT, CDR2 SQSDAQ, per germline. J gave up 5 bases and V 1 base, and 13 bases lay outside the gene matches. The CDR3 extends over 18 amino acids. CDR3 nucleotides: TGTGCCAGCAGCTTAGGGGAGCCGACTAGCGGGGAGTTCGACGAGCAGTACTTC. Translated: CASSLGEPTSGEFDEQYF.

This clone was seen once. This chain joins TRBV29-1 and TRBJ1-2, with TRBD1 matching 7 bases. Germline V gives CDR1 SQVTM, CDR2 ANQGSEA. The CDR3 consists of 12 residues. The trim removed 5 bases at V and 5 bases at J, leaving 5 bases unmatched. The CDR3 loop reads CSVWTGGYGYTF. The CDR3 DNA sequence: TGCAGCGTTTGGACAGGCGGATATGGCTACACCTTC.

The V call is TRBV7-2, the J call TRBJ1-4; D call uncertain. The CDR3 is made up of 15 amino acids. Germline V CDR1 and CDR2: SGHTA, FQGNSA. V lost 2 bases, J lost 5 bases, and 12 bases lay in between. The CDR3 reads CASSLMRQPNEKLFF. CDR3 DNA: TGTGCCAGCAGCTTAATGAGGCAGCCGAATGAAAAACTGTTTTTT.

This chain joins TRBV6-6 and TRBJ2-1, with D perhaps TRBD1 (5 bases). Germline assignment: CDR1 MNHNY and CDR2 SVGAGI (reference sequence). The CDR3 loop spans 14 amino acids. V lost 2 bases and J lost 4, with 9 bases in between. In DNA, the CDR3 is TGTGCCAGCAGTTACGGTTCAGGGTACAATGAGCAGTTCTTC. It translates to CASSYGSGYNEQFF.

V usage is TRBV6-1 and J usage is TRBJ2-5; tentatively, D is TRBD2 (5 bases). The CDR3 extends over 14 amino acids. The V end was cut by 2 bases, the J end by 2 bases, with 9 bases between. Germline loops: CDR1 MNHNS, CDR2 SASEGT. CDR3 sequence (DNA): TGTGCCAGCAGTGAAATCGGGAAACAAGAGACCCAGTACTTC. Its translation: CASSEIGKQETQYF.

A word on this clone: One end of the junction fails to match germline, which may point to a read error. The chain is built from TRBV5-1 and TRBJ2-1; TRBD2 matches 12 bases. Germline V gene sequence: CDR1 SGHRS, CDR2 YFSETQ. The CDR3 runs to 14 residues. CDR3 nucleotides: TGCGCGAGCACGACTAGCGGGAGCGGGAATGAGCAGTTCTTC. Protein: CASTTSGSGNEQFF.